The 6 T cell receptor beta chains reported below all come from one sample, sequenced in a study of CD8+ T cells in alopecia areata (dated by TCRdb to 2016 to 2018). The time point label of this sample denotes: 24 weeks on oral tofacitinib. Taken with the paper, the label for treatment or condition translates to: oral pan-JAK inhibitor, 5-10 mg twice daily. The library was built by means of the immunoSEQ multiplex PCR assay. To provide template for TCR sequencing, every sample had RNA extracted and reverse transcribed into cDNA. The immuneACCESS repertoire file appears here via TCRdb, limited to in-frame rearrangements. These files lack a portion of the clones; in checked studies, under half of the deficit traces to unresolved V genes, and the cause of the others is not known. This sample is represented by approximately 280,000 clones; roughly 60% of them were singletons. The ten most abundant clones make up more than 1.5% of the sample.

Here the sequenced sample was CD4+ T cells sorted from blood, taken at week 24, from a patient treated with tofacitinib. Every receptor here comes from a human donor with alopecia areata.

V gene TRBV7-2 combines with J gene TRBJ2-7, with a weak D call TRBD2 (5 bases). Germline V lookup: CDR1 SGHTA, CDR2 FQGNSA. The CDR3 is made up of 12 amino acids. Trimming took off 1 base at V and 6 bases at J, with 7 bases between the two ends. For the CDR3, the DNA is TGTGCCAGCAGCTTAGAAGGGAGCGAGCAGTACTTC. Amino acids: CASSLEGSEQYF.

This clone was observed a few times. The rearrangement joins TRBV19 to TRBJ1-5; no clear D gene. The CDR3 contains 15 residues. Trimming cost V 3 bases and J 2 bases, with 11 bases left between them. Germline lookup yields CDR1 LNHDA and CDR2 SQIVND (reference sequence). This CDR3 is CASSIRNRGNQPQHF. The DNA of the CDR3 is TGTGCCAGTAGTATCAGAAACCGGGGCAATCAGCCCCAGCATTTT. The full variable domain, rest sourced from reference TRBV19 and TRBJ1-5, is DGGITQSPKYLFRKEGQNVTLSCEQNLNHDAMYWYRQDPGQGLRLIYYSQIVNDFQKGDIAEGYSVSREKKESFPLTVTSAQKNPTAFYLCASSIRNRGNQPQHFGDGTRLSIL.

The CDR3: CSVEDFTDTQYF. The CDR3 region has the DNA TGCAGCGTTGAAGACTTCACAGATACGCAGTATTTT. The chain uses TRBV29-1 and TRBJ2-3; D not certain. CDR3 length: 12 residues. The V gene's germline CDR1 is SQVTM and CDR2 ANQGSEA. V was shortened by 0 bases and J by 2 bases, with 3 bases between the two germline ends.

The rearrangement links TRBV2 to TRBJ2-3; D possibly uses TRBD1 or TRBD2 (6 bases each). The V end was cut by 6 bases, the J end by 3 bases, with 13 bases between. The CDR3 covers 14 residues. CDR1 and CDR2 from the germline V gene are SNHLY and FYNNEI. The CDR3 loop reads CASRKEGVTDTQYF. The CDR3 DNA sequence: TGTGCCAGCAGGAAGGAGGGGGTGACAGATACGCAGTATTTT.

The chain links TRBV9 to TRBJ2-2, with D perhaps TRBD2 (5 bases). Germline V gene data show CDR1 as SGDLS and CDR2 as YYNGEE. CDR3 length: 15 residues. V was trimmed by 8 bases and J by 7 bases, leaving 21 bases between them. The CDR3 region has the DNA TGTGCCAGTGACCCGATCGGGAAATGGAACGGGGAGCTGTTTTTT. This gives the protein CASDPIGKWNGELFF.

The chain combines TRBV7-2 with TRBJ2-7, with D possibly matching TRBD1 (5 bases). V shed 6 bases and J shed 12 bases, with 21 bases lying between them. CDR1 SGHTA and CDR2 FQGNSA come from the germline V gene. This CDR3 spans 13 amino acids. The CDR3 bases are TGTGCCAGCAGTCTAGGTTCTACAGGTCTGCCGTACTTC. Residues: CASSLGSTGLPYF.